The present TCR beta chain was sequenced within a study of post-analysis software for immune sequencing data. With respect to this clonotype: The target antigen is unknown.

The library was made from cDNA and included unique molecular identifiers. It was from about 0.94 to 9.7 million T cells that around 500,000 cDNA molecules came. TCRdb recomputed calls from the PCR reads with MiXCR, one row per CDR3 protein. This table holds roughly 600,000 distinct CDR3 sequences, about 40% found once. The study, taken as a whole, reports: Roughly five TRBV segments were more frequent in patients than controls; TRBV5-6, TRBV5-1 and TRBV20-1 belonged to this group. F measure clustering grouped samples strongly by preparation batch. Controls significantly exceeded multiple sclerosis patients in normalized Chao1 diversity.

The CDR3 spans 11 residues. The germline CDR1 and CDR2 sequences are SQVTM and ANQGSEA. V lost 7 bases and J lost 5, with 9 bases in between. The receptor comes from a girl aged 10 to 17 with multiple sclerosis. The chain employs TRBV29-1 and TRBJ2-1; possibly TRBD1 or TRBD2 for D (5 bases each). Sequencing was carried out using blood. The CDR3 DNA reads TGCAGCGGGGACGTTCACAATGAGCAGTTCTTC. Its protein product is CSGDVHNEQFF.